This T cell receptor (beta chain) came from a study of beta chain features in type 1 diabetes. Overall study results and limits: TCRB CDR3 length was moderately but significantly reduced in all four CD4+ subsets of Type 1 diabetes patients.

As to this clone: Antigen unknown.

Per the germline V gene, CDR1 is SQVTM and CDR2 is ANQGSEA. This CDR3 has 11 residues. Trimming left V 3 bases short and J 6 bases short, with 9 bases between. Isolated RNA was reverse transcribed in full, so expressed TCRB transcripts were sequenced. Using immunoSEQ multiplex PCR, the repertoire was profiled, and TCRdb retains in-frame clones only, with some absent. The sample lists a few hundred thousand clones; 16% were seen once. The sequenced material came from naive CD4+ T cells from blood. This clonotype was obtained from a man aged 25-40 years with type 1 diabetes. V usage is TRBV29-1 and J usage is TRBJ2-7; D unresolved. CDR3 residues: CSVDGPGEQYF. Written as DNA, the CDR3 is TGCAGCGTTGATGGACCTGGCGAGCAGTACTTC.